These 28 T cell receptor beta chains were sequenced from one sample in a study of OX40 agonist ivuxolimab in advanced cancers. Method: immunoSEQ multiplex PCR; TCRdb's copy keeps in-frame clones and lacks some. The sample holds tens of thousands of clones, 65% to 85% seen once. This specimen was CD4+ or CD8+ T cells sorted from blood, taken in a trial of the OX40 agonist ivuxolimab. All receptors derive from an adult with an advanced solid tumor such as melanoma, head and neck, liver or kidney cancer.

The chain couples TRBV6-6 to TRBJ1-2, with D unresolved. Germline V gene sequence: CDR1 MNHNY, CDR2 SVGAGI (reference sequence). V dropped 2 bases and J dropped 8 bases, with 18 bases sitting between them. The CDR3 length is 15 residues. For the CDR3, the DNA is TGTGCCAGCAGTTACCCTCAAGACGCCTTCCGGGGCTACACCTTC. Protein product: CASSYPQDAFRGYTF.

Of note for this clone: Other DNA sequences of this sample code for an identical CDR3. V is TRBV18 and J is TRBJ2-3; 8 positions match TRBD2. The V gene's germline CDR1 is KGHSH and CDR2 LQKENI. The CDR3 consists of 15 residues. The V segment lost 0 bases and the J segment 4 bases; nucleotides outside the gene matches: 3. The CDR3 nucleotides are TGTGCCAGCTCACCACCAACGGGGGGGCCAGATACGCAGTATTTT. Translated, it gives CASSPPTGGPDTQYF.

The chain links TRBV19 to TRBJ2-2; D is ambiguous. CDR1 and CDR2 from the germline V gene are LNHDA and SQIVND (reference sequence). There are 14 residues in the CDR3. V shed 3 bases and J shed 5 bases, with 10 bases lying between them. The CDR3 here is CASSMTAVTGELFF. The CDR3, as DNA: TGTGCCAGTAGTATGACCGCCGTGACCGGGGAGCTGTTTTTT.

This rearrangement joins TRBV9 to TRBJ2-5, with no clear D. The CDR3 has 15 amino acids. V lost 3 bases, J lost 5 bases, and 17 bases lay in between. From germline, CDR1 is SGDLS and CDR2 YYNGEE. CDR3 amino acids: CASSDRTSIGETQYF. The CDR3 DNA sequence: TGTGCCAGCAGCGACCGGACCAGTATTGGGGAGACCCAGTACTTC.

The CDR3 DNA is TGTGCCAGCACTGTTGGCGGGGGGGCCACTGAAGCTTTCTTT. Encoded protein: CASTVGGGATEAFF. The chain has TRBV7-9 and TRBJ1-1, with D tentatively TRBD1 (6 bases). In germline, CDR1 is SEHNR, CDR2 FQNEAQ (reference sequence). Between the trimmed V and J ends, which lost 7 bases and 4 bases, there was a span of 16 bases. This CDR3 spans 14 amino acids.

The chain carries TRBV19 and TRBJ1-2; D unresolved. Trimming shortened V by 5 bases and J by 8 bases, and 21 bases separated the two germline ends. CDR1 and CDR2 from the germline V gene are LNHDA and SQIVND (reference sequence). The CDR3 sequence is 15 residues long. As DNA, the CDR3 is TGTGCCAGTAGTCTTGGTAGGACGGCCCGAGGAGGCTACACCTTC. Amino acids: CASSLGRTARGGYTF.

V gene TRBV4-2 combines with J gene TRBJ2-1; no clear D gene. V dropped 3 bases and J dropped 7 bases, with 13 bases sitting between them. In germline, CDR1 is LGHNA, CDR2 YNFKEQ. This CDR3 region has 14 residues. The CDR3 nucleotides read TGTGCCAGCAGCCAGTATCTAGGCGCGAATGAGCAGTTCTTC. It encodes CASSQYLGANEQFF.

This clone was picked up a small number of times. V is TRBV7-2 and J is TRBJ2-1, with 10 positions matching TRBD2. Trimming took 6 bases from V and 5 from J; bases not matched to a gene: 10. The CDR3 covers 16 residues. Germline V gene data show CDR1 as SGHTA and CDR2 as FQGNSA. The CDR3 here is CASRPRAGGINNEQFF. The CDR3 DNA is TGTGCCAGCAGACCAAGAGCGGGGGGGATAAACAATGAGCAGTTCTTC. The whole variable domain, filled in from reference TRBV7-2 and TRBJ2-1, reads GAGVSQSPSNKVTEKGKDVELRCDPISGHTALYWYRQSLGQGLEFLIYFQGNSAPDKSGLPSDRFSAERTGGSVSTLTIQRTQQEDSAVYLCASRPRAGGINNEQFFGPGTRLTVL.

The chain couples TRBV30 to TRBJ1-5; TRBD1 aligns across 10 bases. Trimming removed 2 bases from V and 2 bases from J; junction bases left unmatched: 6. The germline CDR1 and CDR2 sequences are GTSNPN and SVGIG (reference sequence). The CDR3 runs to 16 residues. The CDR3 loop reads CAWSPGGTGGNQPQHF. The DNA for the CDR3 is TGTGCCTGGAGTCCTGGCGGGACAGGGGGCAATCAGCCCCAGCATTTT.

The CDR3 region is CASSPTSSNYGYTF. CDR3 DNA: TGTGCCAGCAGCCCCACCAGCTCTAACTATGGCTACACCTTC. The V gene is TRBV28, the J gene TRBJ1-2; D unclear. V dropped 6 bases and J dropped 0 bases, with 11 bases sitting between them. CDR3 size: 14 residues. Germline assignment: CDR1 MDHEN and CDR2 SYDVKM.

V usage is TRBV19 and J usage is TRBJ2-7; maybe TRBD1 (6 bases). Germline loops: CDR1 LNHDA, CDR2 SQIVND (reference sequence). Between the trimmed V and J ends, which lost 8 bases and 5 bases, there was a span of 22 bases. This CDR3 is 15 amino acids long. In nucleotides, the CDR3 is TGTGCCAGTCCGAAGGAGGCAGGGGAATTTCACGAGCAGTACTTC. Its protein is CASPKEAGEFHEQYF.

This rearrangement joins TRBV5-6 to TRBJ2-5, with 8 bases aligning to TRBD2. Looked up from germline, CDR1 is SGHDT and CDR2 is YYEEEE. This CDR3 is 15 amino acids long. V trimming: 0 bases; J trimming: 3 bases; junction bases outside the gene matches: 4. CDR3 sequence reads: CASSLALAGEETQYF. CDR3 DNA: TGTGCCAGCAGCTTGGCCCTAGCGGGTGAAGAGACCCAGTACTTC. The full variable domain, its missing parts supplied by reference TRBV5-6 and TRBJ2-5, is DAGVTQSPTHLIKTRGQQVTLRCSPKSGHDTVSWYQQALGQGPQFIFQYYEEEERQRGNFPDRFSGHQFPNYSSELNVNALLLGDSALYLCASSLALAGEETQYFGPGTRLLVL.

This clone was observed once. The rearrangement uses TRBV7-8 and TRBJ2-3; the D is unclear. CDR3 size: 13 residues. With 2 bases removed from V and 5 bases from J, the gap between germline ends came to 8 bases. CDR1 SGHVS and CDR2 FQNEAQ come from the germline V gene. CDR3 in DNA: TGTGCCAGCAGCTTATCCCCGGGAGATACGCAGTATTTT. Protein sequence: CASSLSPGDTQYF.

The CDR3 is CASSVGVSGSPLHF. The CDR3 coding sequence is TGTGCCAGCAGCGTAGGGGTTTCGGGTTCACCCCTCCACTTT. The J gene is TRBJ1-6, the V gene TRBV9; unclear D gene. Germline lookup yields CDR1 SGDLS and CDR2 YYNGEE. The CDR3 is 14 amino acids. V was trimmed by 0 bases and J by 9 bases, leaving 10 bases between them.

On this clone: At one end, the junction sequence differs from germline, possibly due to a read error. CDR3 in amino acids: CASSPNRIVAF. CDR3 in DNA: TGTGCCAGCAGCCCTAACAGGATTGTAGCCTTC. The V gene is TRBV28, the J gene TRBJ1-2; TRBD1 is a possible D gene (5 bases). The CDR3 is 11 residues long. Germline V gives CDR1 MDHEN, CDR2 SYDVKM.

This chain connects TRBV29-1 to TRBJ1-6, with TRBD1 matching over 7 bases. Germline lookup yields CDR1 SQVTM and CDR2 ANQGSEA. There are 15 residues in the CDR3. Trimming removed 6 bases from V and 0 bases from J; junction bases left unmatched: 5. The CDR3 nucleotides read TGCAGCGTGAGGACAGGAAGCTCCTATAATTCACCCCTCCACTTT. Protein product: CSVRTGSSYNSPLHF.

The V gene is TRBV10-3, the J gene TRBJ1-1; tentative D call: TRBD1 (6 bases). The CDR3 contains 14 residues. Germline V lookup: CDR1 ENHRY, CDR2 SYGVKD. V was pared by 7 bases and J by 1 base, with 13 bases between. The CDR3 DNA reads as TGTGCCATCAATTTGGGGGGCCCGAACACTGAAGCTTTCTTT. Protein sequence: CAINLGGPNTEAFF.

This clone was detected only a few times. This rearrangement joins TRBV13 to TRBJ2-3; 7 positions match TRBD1. V shed 5 bases, J shed 3 bases, and the junction held 8 bases outside the gene matches. The length of the CDR3 is 15 residues. CDR1 PRHDT and CDR2 FYEKMQ come from the germline V gene (reference sequence). CDR3 sequence (DNA): TGTGCCAGCAGCCCGGGACAGCCGGGGACAGATACGCAGTATTTT. Translation: CASSPGQPGTDTQYF.

This clone was observed a handful of times. The gene calls are TRBV11-2 and TRBJ2-3, with a tentative D call TRBD2 (5 bases). Trimming shortened V by 6 bases and J by 4 bases, and 14 bases separated the two germline ends. CDR3 size: 14 residues. Germline V gene lookup returns CDR1 SGHAT and CDR2 FQNNGV. CDR3 in amino acids: CASSPRGVSDTQYF. CDR3 nucleotides: TGTGCCAGCAGTCCTCGGGGAGTATCAGATACGCAGTATTTT.

The chain recombines TRBV19 with TRBJ2-6; D is ambiguous. The CDR3 totals 17 residues. Germline values: CDR1 LNHDA, CDR2 SQIVND (reference sequence). The V end was cut by 2 bases, the J end by 0 bases, with 11 bases between. CDR3 nucleotides: TGTGCCAGTAGTATAAAGTCCTCCTCCTCTGGGGCCAACGTCCTGACTTTC. This encodes CASSIKSSSSGANVLTF. The full variable domain, with the rest looked up from reference TRBV19 and TRBJ2-6, is DGGITQSPKYLFRKEGQNVTLSCEQNLNHDAMYWYRQDPGQGLRLIYYSQIVNDFQKGDIAEGYSVSREKKESFPLTVTSAQKNPTAFYLCASSIKSSSSGANVLTFGAGSRLTVL.

The V gene is TRBV18, the J gene TRBJ1-1; TRBD1 is a possible D gene (6 bases). This CDR3 has 14 residues. Germline V gene data show CDR1 as KGHSH and CDR2 as LQKENI. V was clipped by 8 bases and J by 5 bases, with 18 bases between them. The DNA for the CDR3 is TGTGCCAGCAAAACAGGGCAGGAAAATACTGAAGCTTTCTTT. Its translation: CASKTGQENTEAFF.

The chain carries TRBV9 and TRBJ1-1, with D tentatively TRBD1 (6 bases). Trimming left V 0 bases short and J 7 bases short, with 16 bases between. The CDR3 length is 15 residues. In germline, CDR1 is SGDLS, CDR2 YYNGEE. The DNA of the CDR3 is TGTGCCAGCAGCGTAGAGGTAGGGGGGGCCAGTGAAGCTTTCTTT. Protein sequence: CASSVEVGGASEAFF.

The rearrangement uses TRBV5-1 and TRBJ2-5; D uncertain. CDR1 is SGHRS and CDR2 is YFSETQ in the germline V gene. CDR3 length: 12 amino acids. V gave up 4 bases and J gave up 4 bases, with 8 bases separating them. The chain's CDR3 is CASSRPPETQYF. The CDR3 DNA sequence: TGCGCCAGCAGCCGGCCCCCAGAGACCCAGTACTTC.

V usage is TRBV5-1 and J usage is TRBJ2-2; possible D gene TRBD1, 7 bases. Trimming stripped 4 bases from V and 6 bases from J, with 16 bases between. Germline V lookup: CDR1 SGHRS, CDR2 YFSETQ. The CDR3 is 15 residues long. This chain's CDR3 is CASSAGQTLAGELFF. In nucleotides, the CDR3 is TGCGCCAGCAGCGCGGGACAGACTCTTGCCGGGGAGCTGTTTTTT.

Concerning this clone itself: At the DNA level, this CDR3 is encoded by other sequences in the same sample as well. The chain couples TRBV18 to TRBJ1-5; D remains ambiguous. This CDR3 is built from 13 residues. With 2 bases removed from V and 5 bases from J, the gap between germline ends came to 7 bases. Germline assignment: CDR1 KGHSH and CDR2 LQKENI. The CDR3, as DNA: TGTGCCAGCTCACCAGGACGGGATCAGCCCCAGCATTTT. It translates to CASSPGRDQPQHF.

For the CDR3, the DNA is TGCAGCGTTGCAGGGGGTAATGAAAAACTGTTTTTT. Translation gives CSVAGGNEKLFF. The gene calls are TRBV29-1 and TRBJ1-4, with 7 positions matching TRBD1. V lost 4 bases and J lost 4; bases outside the gene matches: 0. The CDR3 contains 12 residues. Germline CDR1 is SQVTM and CDR2 is ANQGSEA.

This rearrangement joins TRBV27 to TRBJ1-4; D possibly corresponds to TRBD1 (6 bases). The V gene lost 6 bases and the J gene lost 7 bases, with 12 bases spanning the gap. CDR3 length equals 13 residues. Germline V gene sequence: CDR1 MNHEY, CDR2 SMNVEV (reference sequence). The CDR3 DNA reads TGTGCCAGCAGACCGAGGGGGAGTGAAAAACTGTTTTTT. Encoded protein: CASRPRGSEKLFF.

V and J are TRBV4-3 and TRBJ2-3, with 10 bases matching TRBD2. Germline CDR1 is LGHNA and CDR2 is YSLEER. Germline trimming cut 1 base from V and 0 bases from J; bases unmatched to any gene: 4. The CDR3 extends over 17 amino acids. CDR3 nucleotides: TGCGCCAGCAGCCAAGTAGCGGGGGGCCCTAGCACAGATACGCAGTATTTT. Amino acid sequence: CASSQVAGGPSTDTQYF.